This T cell receptor beta chain came from a study of T cells in Graves' hyperthyroidism and ophthalmopathy. TCR beta CDR3 region amplification was performed from RNA transcripts. With the HTBI primer set, the TCR CDR3 went through a first round of RT-PCR. Using its own MiXCR run on the multiplex PCR reads, TCRdb lists one record per CDR3 protein. Here the sample spans under 350,000 distinct CDR3 sequences, roughly a fifth being singletons. V was clipped by 0 bases and J by 7 bases, with 12 bases between them. Germline CDR1 is MGHRA and CDR2 is YSYEKL. CDR3 length equals 14 residues. Sequencing used blood. This sequence joins TRBV4-1 and TRBJ1-2, with unresolved D. The receptor comes from a woman aged 45-65 years with Graves' hyperthyroidism. The CDR3 DNA reads TGCGCCAGCAGCCAAGATGGGCCAGCGGGTGGCTACACCTTC. Protein: CASSQDGPAGGYTF.